The T cell receptor (beta chain) described here comes from a study of CD8 T cells in ankylosing spondylitis. Points from the study as a whole: For ankylosing spondylitis blood, a TCR beta motif of seven to nine highly homologous variants appeared characteristic. Matched synovial fluid from ankylosing spondylitis patients was reported to be enriched for disease-linked clones.

In its sample, this clonotype was seen many times. Its antigen is not known. CDR3 length equals 13 residues. Trimming left V 7 bases short and J 4 bases short, with 10 bases between. TCRdb re-derived calls from the 5' RACE reads in MiXCR, one entry per CDR3 protein. In the table there are 150,000 to 250,000 distinct CDR3 sequences, 9.5% to 15% of which are singletons. Sequencing was performed on blood, either unsorted or a sorted T cell fraction (not recorded which). The chain recombines TRBV12-3 or TRBV12-4 with TRBJ1-4, with no clear D. The sequence was obtained from a male donor with ankylosing spondylitis or in good health (not recorded which). Written as DNA, the CDR3 is TGTGCCAGCACCCCGACCTATAATGAAAAACTGTTTTTT. Amino acids: CASTPTYNEKLFF.